This TCR beta chain came from a study of T cells and Merkel cell carcinoma outcomes. Findings and caveats of the study: Repertoire plus T-cell density reportedly predicted Merkel cell carcinoma outcomes.

The CDR3 contains 13 residues. Trimming shortened V by 6 bases and J by 1 base, and 9 bases separated the two germline ends. The germline CDR1 and CDR2 sequences are SNHLY and FYNNEI. Profiling relied on immunoSEQ multiplex PCR, and the TCRdb table lists in-frame clones only, not all of them. Of 9,000 or so clones in the sample, around four fifths were seen once. This clone was counted once. As yet, its antigen is unknown. Material: tumor tissue from Merkel cell carcinoma. The genes are TRBV2 and TRBJ1-1; D remains ambiguous. This TCR was recovered from a human donor with Merkel cell carcinoma. The DNA for the CDR3 is TGTGCCAGCAGGTCAAGACAGAACACTGAAGCTTTCTTT. Protein: CASRSRQNTEAFF. Based on the CDR3 plus reference TRBV2 and TRBJ1-1, the full variable domain is EPEVTQTPSHQVTQMGQEVILRCVPISNHLYFYWYRQILGQKVEFLVSFYNNEISEKSEIFDDQFSVERPDGSNFTLKIRSTKLEDSAMYFCASRSRQNTEAFFGQGTRLTVV.